The clone carrying this T cell receptor beta chain was seen many times. Its antigen remains unknown. This sample was included in a study of early T cells in non-severe SARS-CoV-2 infection. Study-level points and caveats: Matches to VDJdb favored anti-spike CD8 responses and missed private and CD4 specificities.

Individual cDNA molecules were tagged with unique molecular identifiers. From the 5' RACE reads, TCRdb called clonotypes with MiXCR, one entry per CDR3 protein. The sample consists of approximately 63,000 distinct CDR3 sequences, roughly 5.7% of them appearing once. Germline values: CDR1 MNHEY, CDR2 SVGAGI. The CDR3 is made up of 12 amino acids. The V end lost 11 bases, the J end lost 6 bases, and 16 bases lay between the germline ends. The sequences come from whole blood, collected at baseline. The rearrangement joins TRBV6-5 to TRBJ1-1, with D perhaps TRBD1 (6 bases). This TCR was recovered from an adult who was a healthcare worker with PCR-confirmed SARS-CoV-2 infection or an uninfected control (not recorded which). The CDR3 sequence: CAASGAHAEAFF. The DNA of the CDR3 is TGTGCCGCATCGGGGGCTCACGCTGAAGCTTTCTTT.